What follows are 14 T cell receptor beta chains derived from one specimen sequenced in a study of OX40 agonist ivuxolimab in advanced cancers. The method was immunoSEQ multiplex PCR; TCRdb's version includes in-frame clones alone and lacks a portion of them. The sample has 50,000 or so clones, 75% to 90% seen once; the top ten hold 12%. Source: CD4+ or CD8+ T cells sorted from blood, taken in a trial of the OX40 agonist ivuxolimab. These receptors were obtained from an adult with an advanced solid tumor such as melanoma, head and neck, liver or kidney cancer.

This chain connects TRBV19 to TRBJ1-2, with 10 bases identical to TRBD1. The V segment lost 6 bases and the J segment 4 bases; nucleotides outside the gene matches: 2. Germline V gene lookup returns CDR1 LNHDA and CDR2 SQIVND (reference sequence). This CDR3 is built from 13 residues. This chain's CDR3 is CASRGQGPYGYTF. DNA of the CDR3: TGTGCCAGTAGGGGACAGGGGCCCTATGGCTACACCTTC.

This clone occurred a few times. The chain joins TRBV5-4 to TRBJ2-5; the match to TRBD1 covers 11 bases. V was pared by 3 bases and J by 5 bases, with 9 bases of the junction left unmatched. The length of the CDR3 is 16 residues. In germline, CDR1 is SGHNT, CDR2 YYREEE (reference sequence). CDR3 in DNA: TGTGCCAGCAGCTCCGGGACAGGGGGATCCCTCGAGACCCAGTACTTC. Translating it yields CASSSGTGGSLETQYF.

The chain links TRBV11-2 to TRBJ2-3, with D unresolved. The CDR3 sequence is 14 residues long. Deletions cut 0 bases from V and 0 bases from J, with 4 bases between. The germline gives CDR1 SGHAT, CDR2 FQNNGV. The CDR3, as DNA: TGTGCCAGCAGCTTAGATCGGAGCACAGATACGCAGTATTTT. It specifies CASSLDRSTDTQYF.

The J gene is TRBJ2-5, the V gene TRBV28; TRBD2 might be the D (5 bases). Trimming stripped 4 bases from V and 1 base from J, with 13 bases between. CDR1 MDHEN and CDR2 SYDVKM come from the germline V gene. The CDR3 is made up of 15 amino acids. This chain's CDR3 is CASSSPLETQETQYF. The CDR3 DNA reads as TGTGCCAGCAGTTCCCCACTAGAAACCCAAGAGACCCAGTACTTC. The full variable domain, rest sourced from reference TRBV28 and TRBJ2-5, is DVKVTQSSRYLVKRTGEKVFLECVQDMDHENMFWYRQDPGLGLRLIYFSYDVKMKEKGDIPEGYSVSREKKERFSLILESASTNQTSMYLCASSSPLETQETQYFGPGTRLLVL.

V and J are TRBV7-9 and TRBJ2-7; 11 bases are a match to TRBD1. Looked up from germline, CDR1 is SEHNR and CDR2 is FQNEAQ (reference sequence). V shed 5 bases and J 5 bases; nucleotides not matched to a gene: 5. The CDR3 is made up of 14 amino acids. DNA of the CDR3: TGTGCCAGCAGCCCCGGGACAGGGGGTAACGAGCAGTACTTC. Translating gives CASSPGTGGNEQYF.

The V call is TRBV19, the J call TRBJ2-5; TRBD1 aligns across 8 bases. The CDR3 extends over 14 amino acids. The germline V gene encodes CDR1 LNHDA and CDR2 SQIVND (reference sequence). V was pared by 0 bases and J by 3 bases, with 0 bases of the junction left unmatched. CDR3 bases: TGTGCCAGTAGTATAGAGGACAGGGAAGAGACCCAGTACTTC. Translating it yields CASSIEDREETQYF. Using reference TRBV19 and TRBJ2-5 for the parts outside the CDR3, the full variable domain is DGGITQSPKYLFRKEGQNVTLSCEQNLNHDAMYWYRQDPGQGLRLIYYSQIVNDFQKGDIAEGYSVSREKKESFPLTVTSAQKNPTAFYLCASSIEDREETQYFGPGTRLLVL.

The CDR3 nucleotides read TGCAGCGTCCTAGACGATGGCTACACCTTC. Amino acids: CSVLDDGYTF. This chain joins TRBV20-1 and TRBJ1-2; no firm D call. Germline CDR1 and CDR2: DFQATT and SNEGSKA (reference sequence). This CDR3 is 10 amino acids long.

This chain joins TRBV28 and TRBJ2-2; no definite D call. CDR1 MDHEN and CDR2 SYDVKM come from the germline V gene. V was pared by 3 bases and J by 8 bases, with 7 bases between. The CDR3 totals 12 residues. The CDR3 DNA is TGTGCCAGCAGTTTTAAGCGTGGGGAGCTGTTTTTT. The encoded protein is CASSFKRGELFF.

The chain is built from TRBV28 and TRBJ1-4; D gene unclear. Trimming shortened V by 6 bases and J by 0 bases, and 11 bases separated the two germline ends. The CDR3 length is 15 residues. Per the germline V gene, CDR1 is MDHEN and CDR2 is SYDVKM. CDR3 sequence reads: CASRPTDTTNEKLFF. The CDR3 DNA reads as TGTGCCAGCAGACCAACAGATACAACTAATGAAAAACTGTTTTTT. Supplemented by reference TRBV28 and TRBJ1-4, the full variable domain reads DVKVTQSSRYLVKRTGEKVFLECVQDMDHENMFWYRQDPGLGLRLIYFSYDVKMKEKGDIPEGYSVSREKKERFSLILESASTNQTSMYLCASRPTDTTNEKLFFGSGTQLSVL.

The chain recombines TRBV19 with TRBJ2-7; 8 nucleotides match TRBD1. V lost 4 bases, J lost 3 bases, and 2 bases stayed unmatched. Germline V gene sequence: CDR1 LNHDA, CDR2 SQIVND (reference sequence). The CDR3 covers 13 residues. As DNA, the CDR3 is TGTGCCAGTAGTAGTGACAGGGGCTACGAGCAGTACTTC. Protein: CASSSDRGYEQYF.

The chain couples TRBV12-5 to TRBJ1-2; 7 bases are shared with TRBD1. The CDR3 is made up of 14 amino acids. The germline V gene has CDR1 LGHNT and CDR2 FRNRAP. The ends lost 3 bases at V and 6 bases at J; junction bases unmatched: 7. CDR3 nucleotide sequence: TGTGCTAGTGGTTTAGAGGGGGCTTGGAATGGCTACACCTTC. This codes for CASGLEGAWNGYTF.

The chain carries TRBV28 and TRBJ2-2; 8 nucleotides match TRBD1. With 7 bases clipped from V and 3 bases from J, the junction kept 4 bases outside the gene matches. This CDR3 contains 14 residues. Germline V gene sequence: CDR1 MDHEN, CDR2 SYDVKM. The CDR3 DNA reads TGTGCCAGCACCAAGACAGGGGACACCGGGGAGCTGTTTTTT. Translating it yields CASTKTGDTGELFF.

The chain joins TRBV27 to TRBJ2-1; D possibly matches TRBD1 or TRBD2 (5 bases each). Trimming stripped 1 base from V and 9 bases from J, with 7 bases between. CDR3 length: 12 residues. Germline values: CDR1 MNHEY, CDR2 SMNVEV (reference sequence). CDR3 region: CASSLFGGEQFF. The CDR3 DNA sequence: TGTGCCAGCAGTTTATTTGGGGGTGAGCAGTTCTTC.

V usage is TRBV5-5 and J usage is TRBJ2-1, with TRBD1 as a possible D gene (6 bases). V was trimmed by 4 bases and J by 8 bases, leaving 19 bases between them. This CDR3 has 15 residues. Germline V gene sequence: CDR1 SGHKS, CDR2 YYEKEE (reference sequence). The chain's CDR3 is CASSRLYREQDEQFF. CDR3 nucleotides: TGTGCCAGCAGCCGCCTATACAGGGAGCAGGATGAGCAGTTCTTC.